The clone carrying this TCR beta chain was detected only a few times. Its matching antigen is unknown. The data are from a study of blood T cells in healthy people across ages. Study conclusions and caveats: The study regarded diversity estimates from one million T cells as underestimates.

Per sample, a minimum of 6.5 million PBMCs were isolated. The CDR3 loop spans 15 amino acids. The V and J ends lost 4 bases and 5 bases respectively, with 18 bases between them. From germline, CDR1 is SGHRS and CDR2 YFSETQ. The authors ran a second PCR of 7 to 11 cycles using a sample-barcoded 5' primer and a J-beta primer mix. TCRdb processed the 5' RACE reads anew with MiXCR; each CDR3 protein has one entry. The table lists approximately 780,000 distinct CDR3 sequences, around 25% of them singletons. This sample also appeared in a second study, on T cells of mothers and their children. That study reports: Whether related or unrelated, pairs show similar shaping of TCR recombination output by thymic selection.

Sample: blood. This sequence was found in a boy under 18 in good health. This chain uses TRBV5-1 with TRBJ2-5; no clear D gene. The CDR3 sequence: CASSPAVAPEETQYF. CDR3 coding DNA: TGCGCCAGCAGCCCGGCGGTAGCCCCGGAGGAGACCCAGTACTTC.